Below are 15 T cell receptor beta chains sequenced from a single sample in a study of T cell changes during pregnancy in multiple sclerosis. Sequenced by immunoSEQ multiplex PCR; TCRdb stores in-frame clones only, minus some. The repertoire holds 50,000 to 70,000 clones, roughly 90% seen once, with roughly 5.7% in the top ten. Here the sequenced sample was CD8+ T cells from peripheral blood mononuclear cells, taken before pregnancy. The receptors were sampled from a female donor with multiple sclerosis, enrolled in a pregnancy study.

This clone came up many times. The rearrangement uses TRBV9 and TRBJ2-2, with D uncertain. Trimming cost V 4 bases and J 5 bases, with 6 bases left between them. This CDR3 spans 12 amino acids. Germline assignment: CDR1 SGDLS and CDR2 YYNGEE. The CDR3 reads CASSSRTGELFF. In nucleotides, the CDR3 is TGTGCCAGCAGCTCCCGGACCGGGGAGCTGTTTTTT.

The chain combines TRBV29-1 with TRBJ2-1; D is possibly TRBD1 (5 bases). Germline V gene data show CDR1 as SQVTM and CDR2 as ANQGSEA. V dropped 5 bases and J dropped 4 bases, with 12 bases sitting between them. The CDR3 has 13 amino acids. The CDR3 nucleotides are TGCAGCGTTCCAACGACAGAGTACAATGAGCAGTTCTTC. Translating it yields CSVPTTEYNEQFF.

This clone was seen once. The V call is TRBV7-6, the J call TRBJ2-3, with 9 positions matching TRBD1. With 6 bases clipped from V and 3 bases from J, the junction kept 7 bases outside the gene matches. Germline V lookup: CDR1 SGHVS, CDR2 FNYEAQ. This CDR3 comprises 15 residues. The CDR3 DNA reads TGTGCCAGCAGTTCTCGACAGGGGGGTACAGATACGCAGTATTTT. This sequence encodes CASSSRQGGTDTQYF.

The V and J genes are TRBV27 and TRBJ1-1; D possibly corresponds to TRBD1 (6 bases). V dropped 3 bases and J dropped 6 bases, with 14 bases sitting between them. The length of the CDR3 is 14 residues. In germline, CDR1 is MNHEY, CDR2 SMNVEV (reference sequence). The DNA of the CDR3 is TGTGCCAGCAGTTTCGGAGGGGGGAGGGCTGAAGCTTTCTTT. Translated, it gives CASSFGGGRAEAFF.

The chain uses TRBV6-1 and TRBJ2-1; D not certain. V lost 0 bases, J lost 7 bases, and 7 bases lay in between. The CDR3 sequence is 13 residues long. Germline CDR1 reads MNHNS; CDR2 reads SASEGT. CDR3 nucleotides: TGTGCCAGCAGTGAAGCCGAGGTAAATGAGCAGTTCTTC. This translates into CASSEAEVNEQFF.

This sequence joins TRBV4-1 and TRBJ2-1; possible D gene TRBD1, 6 bases. The CDR3 is made up of 17 amino acids. Looked up from germline, CDR1 is MGHRA and CDR2 is YSYEKL. Deletions cut 2 bases from V and 0 bases from J, with 14 bases between. The DNA for the CDR3 is TGCGCCAGCAGCCAACCAACAGGGATAAGCTCCTACAATGAGCAGTTCTTC. Encoded protein: CASSQPTGISSYNEQFF.

The CDR3 is CASSLGTSGGAQETQYF. CDR3 nucleotides: TGTGCCAGCAGCTTAGGCACTAGCGGGGGGGCCCAAGAGACCCAGTACTTC. The rearrangement uses TRBV13 and TRBJ2-5; 13 positions match TRBD2. The V and J ends lost 0 bases and 1 base, in that order; junction bases with no gene match: 2. Germline loops: CDR1 PRHDT, CDR2 FYEKMQ (reference sequence). This CDR3 has 17 amino acids.

V gene TRBV11-2 combines with J gene TRBJ2-1, with TRBD2 identical over 10 bases. From germline, CDR1 is SGHAT and CDR2 FQNNGV. With V trimmed by 5 bases and J by 8 bases, 9 bases remained unmatched. This CDR3 region has 15 residues. The CDR3 protein is CASSDSGGAFYEQFF. The CDR3 nucleotides read TGTGCCAGCAGCGACAGCGGGGGGGCCTTCTATGAGCAGTTCTTC.

The gene calls are TRBV10-2 and TRBJ1-4; D is perhaps TRBD1 (5 bases). V dropped 5 bases and J dropped 3 bases, with 10 bases sitting between them. In germline, CDR1 is WSHSY, CDR2 SAAADI. This CDR3 is 14 amino acids long. The chain's CDR3 is CASSSGSPNEKLFF. CDR3 bases: TGCGCCAGCAGTTCAGGGTCCCCTAATGAAAAACTGTTTTTT.

A remark on this clone: An end of the junction does not agree with germline; a read error may underlie this. This chain connects TRBV13 to TRBJ2-7; TRBD2 agrees at 12 bases. Germline values: CDR1 PRHDT, CDR2 FYEKMQ (reference sequence). CDR3 length: 12 residues. The DNA of the CDR3 is TGTGCCAGCAGCCGCGGACTAGCGGGATTCAACTTC. It is translated as CASSRGLAGFNF.

The J gene is TRBJ2-7, the V gene TRBV4-1; TRBD1 agrees at 8 bases. The CDR3 length is 15 residues. Germline V gene sequence: CDR1 MGHRA, CDR2 YSYEKL. V shed 2 bases, J shed 5 bases, and the junction held 8 bases outside the gene matches. The CDR3 loop is CASSQIPQGVNEQYF. The DNA of the CDR3 is TGCGCCAGCAGCCAAATCCCACAGGGGGTCAACGAGCAGTACTTC.

This sequence joins TRBV4-1 and TRBJ2-1; 9 positions match TRBD2. Germline loops: CDR1 MGHRA, CDR2 YSYEKL. The CDR3 covers 18 residues. J gave up 4 bases and V 1 base, and 11 bases lay outside the gene matches. CDR3 nucleotides: TGCGCCAGCAGCCAAGTGATAGGTAGCGGGGGAGTTTACAATGAGCAGTTCTTC. This translates into CASSQVIGSGGVYNEQFF.

The chain recombines TRBV5-6 with TRBJ2-1; TRBD1 agrees at 10 bases. There are 16 residues in the CDR3. CDR1 is SGHDT, CDR2 YYEEEE, per germline. V shed 0 bases and J 4 bases; nucleotides not matched to a gene: 4. The CDR3 spells CASSLETGGAYNEQFF. The DNA for the CDR3 is TGTGCCAGCAGCTTGGAGACAGGGGGCGCGTACAATGAGCAGTTCTTC.

The chain combines TRBV13 with TRBJ1-3, with D possibly being TRBD1 (6 bases). The length of the CDR3 is 15 residues. Trimming shortened V by 1 base and J by 4 bases, and 11 bases separated the two germline ends. Germline V CDR1 and CDR2: PRHDT, FYEKMQ (reference sequence). The CDR3 DNA follows: TGTGCCAGCAGCTTAGCCGGGACACTGGGAAACACCATATATTTT. Residues: CASSLAGTLGNTIYF.

The chain joins TRBV10-2 to TRBJ2-5; perhaps TRBD1 as D (5 bases). V was pared by 10 bases and J by 5 bases, with 14 bases between. CDR1 is WSHSY and CDR2 is SAAADI in the germline V gene. The CDR3 totals 12 residues. CDR3 DNA: TGCGCCACCCTGACAGAGAGGGAGACCCAGTACTTC. Residues: CATLTERETQYF.